This passage covers 3 T cell receptor beta chains from one sample sequenced in a study of blood T cell repertoires in COVID-19 (dated by TCRdb to the early 2020s). The method was the immunoSEQ multiplex PCR assay. Entries here come from immuneACCESS through TCRdb and include only in-frame sequences with V and J called. Some clones fail to appear in such tables; in the studies checked, an unresolved V gene covers under half of the shortfall, and the cause of the remainder is unknown. The sample includes more than 300,000 clones, with 90% to 95% observed a single time. Around 0.94% of the sample is in the top ten clones. The sample consisted of PBMCs or T cells enriched from blood (not recorded which). The receptors were gathered from a woman in her thirties or forties who had been exposed to COVID-19.

The rearrangement links TRBV6-5 to TRBJ2-1; D remains ambiguous. Trimming left V 6 bases short and J 0 bases short, with 9 bases between. Germline lookup yields CDR1 MNHEY and CDR2 SVGAGI. The CDR3 contains 14 residues. The CDR3 DNA follows: TGTGCCAGCAGCTTTTGGAGCTCCTACAATGAGCAGTTCTTC. It specifies CASSFWSSYNEQFF.

This sequence joins TRBV18 and TRBJ2-1, with D tentatively TRBD2 (5 bases). This CDR3 has 14 residues. V was shortened by 2 bases and J by 2 bases, with 7 bases between the two germline ends. Per germline, CDR1 KGHSH and CDR2 LQKENI. The CDR3 DNA reads TGTGCCAGCTCACCAGAGGGCCCCTACAATGAGCAGTTCTTC. This sequence encodes CASSPEGPYNEQFF.

The V call is TRBV5-1, the J call TRBJ2-1, with 7 bases identical to TRBD1. This CDR3 comprises 14 residues. The V gene end was trimmed by 1 base and the J gene end by 7 bases; junction bases not matched to a gene: 5. CDR1 and CDR2 from the germline V gene are SGHRS and YFSETQ. CDR3 in amino acids: CASSLRGLGNEQFF. DNA of the CDR3: TGCGCCAGCAGCTTGAGGGGGCTAGGTAATGAGCAGTTCTTC. The full variable domain, in which reference TRBV5-1 and TRBJ2-1 provide the parts outside the CDR3, is KAGVTQTPRYLIKTRGQQVTLSCSPISGHRSVSWYQQTPGQGLQFLFEYFSETQRNKGNFPGRFSGRQFSNSRSEMNVSTLELGDSALYLCASSLRGLGNEQFFGPGTRLTVL.